The 9 T cell receptor beta chains below were found in one sample sequenced in a study of cytomegalovirus exposure and HLA in healthy donors. This PCR relied on a set of 60 Vbeta primers and 13 Jbeta primers. The method was immunoSEQ multiplex PCR; TCRdb's version includes in-frame clones alone and lacks a portion of them. This sample has approximately 160,000 clones, with 64% found just once. Sequenced input: PBMCs. Source of these receptors: a woman in her twenties or thirties in good health and CMV-seropositive.

The genes are TRBV13 and TRBJ1-1; D call uncertain. The CDR3 covers 13 residues. V was pared by 7 bases and J by 3 bases, with 12 bases between. In germline, CDR1 is PRHDT, CDR2 FYEKMQ (reference sequence). CDR3: CASNLIADTEAFF. CDR3 bases: TGTGCCAGCAACCTTATAGCGGACACTGAAGCTTTCTTT.

The V gene is TRBV5-1, the J gene TRBJ1-3; 7 nucleotides line up with TRBD1. With 3 bases clipped from V and 0 bases from J, the junction kept 6 bases outside the gene matches. CDR1 SGHRS and CDR2 YFSETQ come from the germline V gene. CDR3 length: 16 amino acids. The CDR3 loop is CASSSRDRASGNTIYF. In nucleotides, the CDR3 is TGCGCCAGCAGCTCCCGGGACAGAGCCTCTGGAAACACCATATATTTT.

V gene TRBV7-2 combines with J gene TRBJ1-2; 7 positions match TRBD1. Germline CDR1 reads SGHTA; CDR2 reads FQGNSA. The V and J ends lost 1 base and 6 bases, in that order; junction bases with no gene match: 5. The CDR3 is 14 amino acids. The CDR3 nucleotides read TGTGCCAGCAGCTTAGTAGGGGGCGGAGATGGCTACACCTTC. Amino acids: CASSLVGGGDGYTF.

This chain uses TRBV30 with TRBJ2-7; 7 bases align to TRBD1. Per the germline V gene, CDR1 is GTSNPN and CDR2 is SVGIG (reference sequence). The length of the CDR3 is 11 residues. The V segment lost 5 bases and the J segment 6 bases; nucleotides outside the gene matches: 4. DNA for the CDR3: TGTGCCTGGGGACAGGCTCGCGAGCAGTACTTC. Protein: CAWGQAREQYF.

V is TRBV5-1 and J is TRBJ2-1; 10 nucleotides match TRBD1. The germline gives CDR1 SGHRS, CDR2 YFSETQ. CDR3 size: 15 residues. V dropped 5 bases and J dropped 9; count of bases not matched to a gene: 11. CDR3 DNA: TGCGCCAGCAGGAAGACCGGGACAGGGGTCACTGAGCAGTTCTTC. Translating it yields CASRKTGTGVTEQFF.

J is TRBJ2-1 and V is TRBV10-2; no reliable D call. This CDR3 is built from 14 residues. The germline V and J ends were trimmed by 11 bases and 0 bases, with 14 bases remaining between them. From germline, CDR1 is WSHSY and CDR2 SAAADI. CDR3 amino acids: CACQYQISYNEQFF. The CDR3 DNA follows: TGCGCCTGCCAATATCAGATCTCCTACAATGAGCAGTTCTTC.

The genes are TRBV19 and TRBJ1-5; D remains unclear. Germline V CDR1 and CDR2: LNHDA, SQIVND (reference sequence). Trimming shortened V by 3 bases and J by 4 bases, and 10 bases separated the two germline ends. The CDR3 consists of 14 residues. The CDR3 spells CASSILSPNQPQHF. CDR3 sequence (DNA): TGTGCCAGTAGTATTTTGAGCCCGAATCAGCCCCAGCATTTT. Drawing the rest from reference TRBV19 and TRBJ1-5, the complete variable domain is DGGITQSPKYLFRKEGQNVTLSCEQNLNHDAMYWYRQDPGQGLRLIYYSQIVNDFQKGDIAEGYSVSREKKESFPLTVTSAQKNPTAFYLCASSILSPNQPQHFGDGTRLSIL.

The chain combines TRBV18 with TRBJ1-2; 7 nucleotides agree with TRBD1. There are 13 residues in the CDR3. J was trimmed by 5 bases and V by 6 bases; bases with no gene match: 6. Germline CDR1 reads KGHSH; CDR2 reads LQKENI. The CDR3 coding sequence is TGTGCCAGCTCCCCCGGACAGGAATATGGCTACACCTTC. It specifies CASSPGQEYGYTF. Full variable domain (outside the CDR3, taken from reference TRBV18 and TRBJ1-2): NAGVMQNPRHLVRRRGQEARLRCSPMKGHSHVYWYRQLPEEGLKFMVYLQKENIIDESGMPKERFSAEFPKEGPSILRIQQVVRGDSAAYFCASSPGQEYGYTFGSGTRLTVV.

The chain recombines TRBV25-1 with TRBJ1-5, with a weak D call TRBD1 (5 bases). Trimming removed 3 bases at V and 0 bases at J, with 15 bases between. This CDR3 is 17 amino acids long. Germline CDR1 MGHDK, CDR2 SYGVNS. The CDR3 region has the DNA TGTGCCAGCAGTGAGCGATTGGGCAGGGTTAGCAATCAGCCCCAGCATTTT. It is translated as CASSERLGRVSNQPQHF.